The 9 T cell receptor beta chains below were found in one sample sequenced in a study of early T cells in non-severe SARS-CoV-2 infection. Each CDR3 protein is one row after TCRdb ran MiXCR on the 5' RACE reads. The data show some 40,000 distinct CDR3 sequences, just under 4% seen once. Sequences were obtained from whole blood. Receptors were obtained from an adult who was a healthcare worker with PCR-confirmed SARS-CoV-2 infection or an uninfected control (not recorded which).

The table lists this clonotype with many counts. This chain's CDR3 is CASSRGKGDNREKLFF. CDR3 sequence (DNA): TGCGCCAGCAGCCGAGGGAAAGGGGATAATCGTGAAAAACTGTTTTTT. The chain couples TRBV4-3 to TRBJ1-4; TRBD1 might be the D (5 bases). Per the germline V gene, CDR1 is LGHNA and CDR2 is YSLEER. The CDR3 extends over 16 amino acids. Trimming removed 4 bases from V and 7 bases from J, with 19 bases in between.

This clonotype was counted many times. This chain uses TRBV4-1 with TRBJ2-1; 8 bases line up with TRBD1. CDR1 is MGHRA and CDR2 is YSYEKL in the germline V gene. The CDR3 is 17 amino acids. The junction had 11 bases not matched to a gene; V was cut back by 3 bases and J by 4 bases. CDR3 sequence reads: CASSQAPGQDPYNEQFF. The CDR3 nucleotides are TGCGCCAGCAGCCAGGCCCCGGGACAGGATCCTTACAATGAGCAGTTCTTC.

At least ten counts were recorded for this clonotype. The chain couples TRBV7-8 to TRBJ1-2; D perhaps matches TRBD1 (6 bases). The CDR3 covers 13 residues. From germline, CDR1 is SGHVS and CDR2 FQNEAQ. Trimming removed 1 base from V and 8 bases from J, with 11 bases in between. The DNA for the CDR3 is TGTGCCAGCAGCTTAGAAGGACAGTCCGGCTACACCTTC. It codes for CASSLEGQSGYTF.

Ten or more counts support this clonotype. This chain connects TRBV6-5 to TRBJ1-2; D not certain. V gave up 6 bases and J gave up 2 bases, with 16 bases separating them. Germline CDR1 reads MNHEY; CDR2 reads SVGAGI. The CDR3 is 15 residues long. CDR3 coding DNA: TGTGCCAGCAGACCGTCGACGACCTCGAACTATGGCTACACCTTC. It yields the protein CASRPSTTSNYGYTF.

This clonotype was counted a few times. The chain recombines TRBV28 with TRBJ2-2; 7 nucleotides match TRBD2. CDR3 length equals 14 residues. Trimming at V came to 7 bases and at J to 3 bases, leaving 5 bases not matched to a gene. Germline values: CDR1 MDHEN, CDR2 SYDVKM. The CDR3 sequence is CASKGGTDTGELFF. The CDR3 DNA reads as TGTGCCAGCAAGGGAGGGACGGACACCGGGGAGCTGTTTTTT.

On this clonotype: A much larger clone differs by one base, so this may be a read error. The V call is TRBV7-2, the J call TRBJ2-3, with no clear D. Trimming removed 1 base at V and 5 bases at J, with 10 bases between. Germline values: CDR1 SGHTA, CDR2 FQGNSA. The CDR3 sequence is 14 residues long. CDR3 protein: CASSLGLSVDTQYF. CDR3 nucleotides: TGTGCCAGCAGCTTAGGGCTGAGTGTAGATACGCAGTATTTT.

In its sample, this clonotype was seen many times. This chain links TRBV6-5 with TRBJ2-1; 11 bases map to TRBD2. Germline-derived CDR1 and CDR2 are MNHEY and SVGAGI. The CDR3 has 18 amino acids. J gave up 4 bases and V 2 bases, and 10 bases lay outside the gene matches. The DNA of the CDR3 is TGTGCCAGCAGTTACGGATATAGGACTAGCGGGCATTACAATGAGCAGTTCTTC. Its translation: CASSYGYRTSGHYNEQFF.

This clonotype was counted at least ten times. The rearrangement uses TRBV3-1 and TRBJ2-2, with D perhaps matching TRBD2 (6 bases). Per germline, CDR1 LGHDT and CDR2 YNNKEL (reference sequence). The CDR3 covers 16 residues. Trimming cost V 4 bases and J 7 bases, with 19 bases left between them. Here the CDR3 reads CASSPRRGATNGELFF. The CDR3 DNA follows: TGTGCCAGCAGCCCACGGAGGGGCGCGACGAACGGGGAGCTGTTTTTT.

Many counts were recorded for this clonotype. CDR3: CASSFSGAQDGELFF. The CDR3 nucleotides read TGTGCCAGCAGTTTTTCAGGGGCGCAAGACGGGGAGCTGTTTTTT. The rearrangement joins TRBV6-5 to TRBJ2-2; TRBD1 might be the D (6 bases). The V end was cut by 4 bases, the J end by 7 bases, with 16 bases between. This CDR3 has 15 residues. CDR1 is MNHEY and CDR2 is SVGAGI in the germline V gene.